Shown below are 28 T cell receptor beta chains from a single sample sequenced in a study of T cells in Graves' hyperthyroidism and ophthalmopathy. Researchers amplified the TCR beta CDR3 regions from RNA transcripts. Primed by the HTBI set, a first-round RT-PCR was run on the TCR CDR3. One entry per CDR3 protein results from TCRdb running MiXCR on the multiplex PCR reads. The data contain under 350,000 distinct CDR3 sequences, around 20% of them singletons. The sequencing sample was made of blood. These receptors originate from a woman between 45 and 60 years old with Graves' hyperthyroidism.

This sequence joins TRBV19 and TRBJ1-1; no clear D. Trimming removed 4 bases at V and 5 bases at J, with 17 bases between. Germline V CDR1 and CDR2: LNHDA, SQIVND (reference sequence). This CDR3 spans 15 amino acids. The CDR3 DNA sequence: TGTGCCAGTAGTAAGGAGTCCAGTAGTATGACTGAAGCTTTCTTT. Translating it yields CASSKESSSMTEAFF.

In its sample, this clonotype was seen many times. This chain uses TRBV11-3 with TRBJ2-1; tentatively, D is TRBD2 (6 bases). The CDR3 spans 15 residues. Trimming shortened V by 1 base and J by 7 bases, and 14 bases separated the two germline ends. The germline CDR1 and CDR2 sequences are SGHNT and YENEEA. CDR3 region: CASSLGASAGNEQFF. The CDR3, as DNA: TGTGCCAGCAGCTTAGGGGCTAGCGCTGGGAATGAGCAGTTCTTC.

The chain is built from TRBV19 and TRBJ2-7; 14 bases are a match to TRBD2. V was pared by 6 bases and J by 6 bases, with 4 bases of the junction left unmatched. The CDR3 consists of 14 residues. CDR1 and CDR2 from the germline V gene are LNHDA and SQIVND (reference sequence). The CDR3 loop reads CASSGTSGRPEQYF. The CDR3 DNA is TGTGCCAGTAGCGGGACTAGCGGGAGACCCGAGCAGTACTTC.

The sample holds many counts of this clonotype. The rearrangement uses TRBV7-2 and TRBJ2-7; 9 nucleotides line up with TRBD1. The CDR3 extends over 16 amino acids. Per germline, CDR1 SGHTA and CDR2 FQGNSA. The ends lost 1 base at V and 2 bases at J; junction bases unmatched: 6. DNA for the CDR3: TGTGCCAGCAGCTTAGACGTGGACAGGGGTACCTACGAGCAGTACTTC. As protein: CASSLDVDRGTYEQYF.

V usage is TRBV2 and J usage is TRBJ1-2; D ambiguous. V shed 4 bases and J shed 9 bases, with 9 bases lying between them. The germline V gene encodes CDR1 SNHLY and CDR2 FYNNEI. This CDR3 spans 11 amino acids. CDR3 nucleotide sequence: TGTGCCAGCAGTGCCGGAGACAGCTACACCTTC. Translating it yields CASSAGDSYTF.

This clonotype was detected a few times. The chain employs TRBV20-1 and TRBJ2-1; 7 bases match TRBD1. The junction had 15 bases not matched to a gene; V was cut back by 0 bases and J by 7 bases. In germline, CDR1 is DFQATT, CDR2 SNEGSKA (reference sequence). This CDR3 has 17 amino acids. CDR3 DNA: TGCAGTGCTAGAGATTTAAGGACAGGTAGGGGTAGGAATGAGCAGTTCTTC. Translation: CSARDLRTGRGRNEQFF.

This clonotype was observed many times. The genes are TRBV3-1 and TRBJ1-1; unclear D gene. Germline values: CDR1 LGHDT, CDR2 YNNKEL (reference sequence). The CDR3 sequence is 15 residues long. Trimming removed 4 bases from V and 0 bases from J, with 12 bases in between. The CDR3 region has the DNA TGTGCCAGCAGCCCGACCCCCGCACTGAACACTGAAGCTTTCTTT. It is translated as CASSPTPALNTEAFF.

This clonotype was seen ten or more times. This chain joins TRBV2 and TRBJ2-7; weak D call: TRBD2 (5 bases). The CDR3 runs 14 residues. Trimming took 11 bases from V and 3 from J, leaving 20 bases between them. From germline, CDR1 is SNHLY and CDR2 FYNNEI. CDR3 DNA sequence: TGTGCCTCCCACTTCGGACTCGGCTACTACGAGCAGTACTTC. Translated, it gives CASHFGLGYYEQYF. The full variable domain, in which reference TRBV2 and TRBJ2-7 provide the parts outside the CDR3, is EPEVTQTPSHQVTQMGQEVILRCVPISNHLYFYWYRQILGQKVEFLVSFYNNEISEKSEIFDDQFSVERPDGSNFTLKIRSTKLEDSAMYFCASHFGLGYYEQYFGPGTRLTVT.

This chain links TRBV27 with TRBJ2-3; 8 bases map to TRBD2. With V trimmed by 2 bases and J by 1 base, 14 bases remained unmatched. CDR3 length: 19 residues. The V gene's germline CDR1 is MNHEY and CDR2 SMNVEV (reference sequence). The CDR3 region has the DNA TGTGCCAGCAGTTTAGGCGGCGGGGGGATCCCTGATGGCACAGATACGCAGTATTTT. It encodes CASSLGGGGIPDGTDTQYF.

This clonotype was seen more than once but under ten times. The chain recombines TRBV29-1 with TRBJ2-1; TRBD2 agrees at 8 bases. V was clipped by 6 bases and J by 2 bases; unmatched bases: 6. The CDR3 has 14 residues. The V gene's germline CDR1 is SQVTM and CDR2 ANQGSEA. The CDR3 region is CSVAFSGAYNEQFF. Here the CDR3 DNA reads TGCAGCGTCGCCTTTAGCGGGGCCTACAATGAGCAGTTCTTC.

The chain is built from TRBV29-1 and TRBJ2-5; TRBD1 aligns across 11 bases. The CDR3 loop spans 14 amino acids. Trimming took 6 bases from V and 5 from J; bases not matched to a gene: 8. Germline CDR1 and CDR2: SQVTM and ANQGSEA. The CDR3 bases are TGCAGCGTAGGCGGACAGGGGGCGGGTGAGACCCAGTACTTC. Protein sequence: CSVGGQGAGETQYF. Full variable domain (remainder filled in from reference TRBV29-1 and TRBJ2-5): SAVISQKPSRDICQRGTSLTIQCQVDSQVTMMFWYRQQPGQSLTLIATANQGSEATYESGFVIDKFPISRPNLTFSTLTVSNMSPEDSSIYLCSVGGQGAGETQYFGPGTRLLVL.

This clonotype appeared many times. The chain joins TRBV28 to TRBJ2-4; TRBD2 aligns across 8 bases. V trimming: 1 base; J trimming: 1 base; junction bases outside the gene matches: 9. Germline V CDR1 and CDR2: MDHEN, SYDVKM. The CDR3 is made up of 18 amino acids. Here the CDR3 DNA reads TGTGCCAGCAGTTTATTCCCACGGGGGGGCCTGGCCAAAAACATTCAGTACTTC. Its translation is CASSLFPRGGLAKNIQYF.

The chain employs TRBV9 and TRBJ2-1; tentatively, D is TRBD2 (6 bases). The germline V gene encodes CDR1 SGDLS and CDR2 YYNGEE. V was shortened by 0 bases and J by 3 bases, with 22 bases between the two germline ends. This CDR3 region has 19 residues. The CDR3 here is CASSVEALGEEALYNEQFF. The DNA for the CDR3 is TGTGCCAGCAGCGTAGAGGCTCTTGGGGAGGAAGCACTCTACAATGAGCAGTTCTTC.

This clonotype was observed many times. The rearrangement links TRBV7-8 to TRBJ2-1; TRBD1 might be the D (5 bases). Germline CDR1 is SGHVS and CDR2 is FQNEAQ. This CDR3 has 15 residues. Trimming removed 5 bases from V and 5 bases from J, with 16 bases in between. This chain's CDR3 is CASSAVLSGNNEQFF. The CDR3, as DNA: TGTGCCAGCAGCGCGGTCCTTTCAGGGAACAATGAGCAGTTCTTC. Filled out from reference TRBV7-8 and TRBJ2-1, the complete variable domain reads GAGVSQSPRYKVAKRGQDVALRCDPISGHVSLFWYQQALGQGPEFLTYFQNEAQLDKSGLPSDRFFAERPEGSVSTLKIQRTQQEDSAVYLCASSAVLSGNNEQFFGPGTRLTVL.

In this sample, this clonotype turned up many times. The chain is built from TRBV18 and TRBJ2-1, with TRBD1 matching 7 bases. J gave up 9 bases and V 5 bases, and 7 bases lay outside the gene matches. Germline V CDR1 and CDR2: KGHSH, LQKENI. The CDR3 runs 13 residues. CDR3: CASSSTGVGEQFF. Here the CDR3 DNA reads TGTGCCAGCTCATCAACAGGGGTTGGTGAGCAGTTCTTC.

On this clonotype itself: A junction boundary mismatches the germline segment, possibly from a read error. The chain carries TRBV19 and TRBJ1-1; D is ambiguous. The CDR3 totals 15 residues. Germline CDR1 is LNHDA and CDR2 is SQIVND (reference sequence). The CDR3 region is CASRSEPQRNTEALF. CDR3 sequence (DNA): TGTGCCAGTAGATCGGAGCCTCAGAGGAACACTGAAGCTCTCTTT.

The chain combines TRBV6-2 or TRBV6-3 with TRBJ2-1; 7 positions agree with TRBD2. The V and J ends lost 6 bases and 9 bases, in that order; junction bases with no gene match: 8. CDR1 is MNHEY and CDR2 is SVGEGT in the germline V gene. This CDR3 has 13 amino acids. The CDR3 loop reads CASSLGGKIEQFF. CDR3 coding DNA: TGTGCCAGCAGCCTCGGGGGGAAAATTGAGCAGTTCTTC.

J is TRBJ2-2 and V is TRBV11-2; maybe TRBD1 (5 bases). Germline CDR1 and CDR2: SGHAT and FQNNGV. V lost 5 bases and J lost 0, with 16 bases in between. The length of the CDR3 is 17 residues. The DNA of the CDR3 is TGTGCCAGCAGCCCTCTCAAAAGACAGACGAACACCGGGGAGCTGTTTTTT. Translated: CASSPLKRQTNTGELFF.

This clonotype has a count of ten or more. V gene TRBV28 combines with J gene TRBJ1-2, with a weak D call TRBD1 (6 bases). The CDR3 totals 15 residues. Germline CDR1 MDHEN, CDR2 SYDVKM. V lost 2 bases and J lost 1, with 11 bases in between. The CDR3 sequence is CASSLGTGRNYGYTF. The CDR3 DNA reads TGTGCCAGCAGTTTAGGTACAGGGCGTAACTATGGCTACACCTTC.

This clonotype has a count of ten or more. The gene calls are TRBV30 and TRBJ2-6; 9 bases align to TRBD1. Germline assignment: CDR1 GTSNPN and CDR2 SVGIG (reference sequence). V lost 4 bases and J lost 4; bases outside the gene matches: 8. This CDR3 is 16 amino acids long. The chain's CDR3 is CAWTRTGVGGANVLTF. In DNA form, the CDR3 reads TGTGCCTGGACGAGGACAGGGGTAGGGGGGGCCAACGTCCTGACTTTC.

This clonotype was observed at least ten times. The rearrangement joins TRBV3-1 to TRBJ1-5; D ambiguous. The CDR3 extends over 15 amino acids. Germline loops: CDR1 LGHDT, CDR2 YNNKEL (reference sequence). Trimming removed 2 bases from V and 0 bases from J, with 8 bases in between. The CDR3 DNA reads TGTGCCAGCAGCCAATTTTGGGATAGCAATCAGCCCCAGCATTTT. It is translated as CASSQFWDSNQPQHF.

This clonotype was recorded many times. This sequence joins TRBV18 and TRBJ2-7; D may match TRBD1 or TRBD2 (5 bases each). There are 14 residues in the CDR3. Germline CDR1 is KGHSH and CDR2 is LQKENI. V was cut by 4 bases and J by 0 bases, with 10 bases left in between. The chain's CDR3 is CASSLGTSSYEQYF. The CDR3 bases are TGTGCCAGCTCACTCGGGACGAGCTCCTACGAGCAGTACTTC.

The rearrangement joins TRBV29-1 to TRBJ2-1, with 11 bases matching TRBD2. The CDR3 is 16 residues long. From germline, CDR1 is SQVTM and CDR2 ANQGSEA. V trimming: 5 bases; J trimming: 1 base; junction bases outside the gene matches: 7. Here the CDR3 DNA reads TGCAGCGTTACAGTGGGACTAGCGGCTTCCTACAATGAGCAGTTCTTC. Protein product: CSVTVGLAASYNEQFF.

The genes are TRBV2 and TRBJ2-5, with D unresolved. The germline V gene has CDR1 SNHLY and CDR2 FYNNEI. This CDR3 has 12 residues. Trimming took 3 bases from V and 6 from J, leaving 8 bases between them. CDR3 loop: CASSDNQQTQYF. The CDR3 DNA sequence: TGTGCCAGCAGTGACAACCAGCAGACCCAGTACTTC.

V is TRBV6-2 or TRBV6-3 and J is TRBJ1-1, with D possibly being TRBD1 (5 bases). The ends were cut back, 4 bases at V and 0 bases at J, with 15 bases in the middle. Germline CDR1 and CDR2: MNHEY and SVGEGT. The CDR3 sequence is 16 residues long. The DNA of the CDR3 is TGTGCCAGCAGTTTTTACTCCGGGACGGTGAACACTGAAGCTTTCTTT. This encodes CASSFYSGTVNTEAFF.

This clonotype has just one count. Here the CDR3 DNA reads TGTGCCAGCAGCGTAGGGGGGGACGGGCAGCCCCAGCATTTT. As protein: CASSVGGDGQPQHF. V usage is TRBV2 and J usage is TRBJ1-5; the D gene is possibly TRBD1 (6 bases). Trimming cost V 6 bases and J 7 bases, with 16 bases left between them. Germline CDR1 reads SNHLY; CDR2 reads FYNNEI. The length of the CDR3 is 14 residues.

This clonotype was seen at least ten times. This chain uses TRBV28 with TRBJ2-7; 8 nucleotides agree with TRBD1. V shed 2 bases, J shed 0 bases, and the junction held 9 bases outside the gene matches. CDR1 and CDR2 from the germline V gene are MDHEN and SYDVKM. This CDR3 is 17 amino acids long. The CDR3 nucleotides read TGTGCCAGCAGTTTAAGGACAGGGAAGGAGAGCTCCTACGAGCAGTACTTC. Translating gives CASSLRTGKESSYEQYF. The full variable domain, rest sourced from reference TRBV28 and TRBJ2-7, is DVKVTQSSRYLVKRTGEKVFLECVQDMDHENMFWYRQDPGLGLRLIYFSYDVKMKEKGDIPEGYSVSREKKERFSLILESASTNQTSMYLCASSLRTGKESSYEQYFGPGTRLTVT.

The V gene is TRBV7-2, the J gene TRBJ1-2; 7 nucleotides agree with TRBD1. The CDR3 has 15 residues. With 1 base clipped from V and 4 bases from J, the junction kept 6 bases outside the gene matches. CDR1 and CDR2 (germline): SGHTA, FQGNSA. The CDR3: CASSLDRQGGYGYTF. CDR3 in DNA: TGTGCCAGCAGCTTAGATAGGCAGGGGGGCTATGGCTACACCTTC.